This entry describes one T cell receptor beta chain. The protocol was immunoSEQ multiplex PCR, while the TCRdb copy is restricted to in-frame clones and leaves out a portion. The sample yields about 270,000 clones, roughly nine tenths seen once. Trimming took 5 bases from V and 4 from J, leaving 12 bases between them. Germline V gives CDR1 KGHSH, CDR2 LQKENI. This CDR3 contains 14 residues. This entry belongs to a study of blood T cell repertoires in COVID-19. Before being deemed recovered, Cohort 3 donors had two negative PCRs, clearance, or symptom resolution. The sequence came from a woman in her late teens or twenties who had recovered from COVID-19. This chain connects TRBV18 to TRBJ2-1, with a weak D call TRBD2 (6 bases). The sequenced sample consisted of PBMCs or T cells enriched from blood (not recorded which). The DNA for the CDR3 is TGTGCCAGCTCAAAAACGGCGGGATACAATGAGCAGTTCTTC. It translates to CASSKTAGYNEQFF.